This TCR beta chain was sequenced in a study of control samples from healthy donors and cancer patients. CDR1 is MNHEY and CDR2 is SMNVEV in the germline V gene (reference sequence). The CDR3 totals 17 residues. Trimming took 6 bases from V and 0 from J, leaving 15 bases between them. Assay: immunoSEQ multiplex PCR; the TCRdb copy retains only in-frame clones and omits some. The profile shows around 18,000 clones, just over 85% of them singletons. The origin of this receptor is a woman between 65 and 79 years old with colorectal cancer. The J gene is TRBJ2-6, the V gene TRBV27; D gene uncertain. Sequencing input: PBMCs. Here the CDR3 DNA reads TGTGCCAGCAGCCCCCCCGCGCCCTACTCTGGGGCCAACGTCCTGACTTTC. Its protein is CASSPPAPYSGANVLTF.